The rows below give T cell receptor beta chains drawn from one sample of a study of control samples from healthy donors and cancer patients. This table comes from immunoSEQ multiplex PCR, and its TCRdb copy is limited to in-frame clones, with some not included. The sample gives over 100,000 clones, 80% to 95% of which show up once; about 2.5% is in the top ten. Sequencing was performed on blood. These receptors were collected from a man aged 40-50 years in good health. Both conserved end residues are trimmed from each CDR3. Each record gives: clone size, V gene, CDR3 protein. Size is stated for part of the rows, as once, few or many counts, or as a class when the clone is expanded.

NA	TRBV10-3	AISSRLGQGALGGYT
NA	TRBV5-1	ASRQGLGEGDTQY
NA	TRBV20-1	SASARGGLGQF
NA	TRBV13	ASSLVGAETQY
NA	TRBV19	ASTPDREESYEQY
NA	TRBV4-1	ASSREGRNYGYT
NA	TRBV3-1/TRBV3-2	ASSRGGNTIY
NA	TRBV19	ASTPDLTRGSGANVLT
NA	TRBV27	ASSDYNEQF
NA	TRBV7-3	ASSFRDSSYNEQF
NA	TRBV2	ASSDTRGHEQY
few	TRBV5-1	ASSPGGANEKLF
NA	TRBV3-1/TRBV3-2	ASSQGTGVQETQY
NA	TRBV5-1	ASSSSGGTDTQY
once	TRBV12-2	ASRLVEGSNQPQH
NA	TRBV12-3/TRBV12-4	ASSLQIAGGVV
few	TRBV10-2	ASSASGTGDSNQPQH
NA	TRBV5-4	ASSLVARGLNTEAF
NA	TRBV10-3	AISEGTGFSTDTQY
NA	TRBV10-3	AIRTGDGANVLT
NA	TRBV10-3	ATTRGTGEPAREKLF
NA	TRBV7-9	ASSLPGLGDTQY
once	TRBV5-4	ASSADSGTEAF
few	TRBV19	ASRDKTGWQPQH
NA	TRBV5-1	ASRLGVEEKLF
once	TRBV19	ASSSQGKTDTQY
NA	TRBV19	ASTGFRGDMNTEAF
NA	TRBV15	ATSRPDSSYEQY
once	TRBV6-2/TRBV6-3	ASSHLYYEQY